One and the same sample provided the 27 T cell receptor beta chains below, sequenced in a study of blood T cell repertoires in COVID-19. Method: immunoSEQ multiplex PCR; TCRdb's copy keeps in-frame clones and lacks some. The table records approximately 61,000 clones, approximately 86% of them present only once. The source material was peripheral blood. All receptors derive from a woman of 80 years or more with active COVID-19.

Written as DNA, the CDR3 is TGTGCCAGTAGTTTCTCCAGGGGAGAAAAACTGTTTTTT. Protein sequence: CASSFSRGEKLFF. The chain recombines TRBV19 with TRBJ1-4, with D perhaps TRBD1 (6 bases). Germline CDR1 is LNHDA and CDR2 is SQIVND (reference sequence). This CDR3 region has 13 residues. V was cut by 5 bases and J by 8 bases, with 12 bases left in between.

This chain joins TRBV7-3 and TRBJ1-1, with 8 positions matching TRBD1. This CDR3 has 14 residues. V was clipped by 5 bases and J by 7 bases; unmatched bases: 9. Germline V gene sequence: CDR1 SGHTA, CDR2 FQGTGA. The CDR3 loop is CASSLGQGGDEAFF. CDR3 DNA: TGTGCCAGCAGCCTAGGACAGGGAGGCGATGAAGCTTTCTTT.

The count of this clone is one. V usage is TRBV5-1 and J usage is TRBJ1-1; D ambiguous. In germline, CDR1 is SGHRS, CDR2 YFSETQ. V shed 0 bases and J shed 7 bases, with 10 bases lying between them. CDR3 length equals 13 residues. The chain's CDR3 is CASSLDGVFEAFF. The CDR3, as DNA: TGCGCCAGCAGCTTGGACGGGGTCTTTGAAGCTTTCTTT.

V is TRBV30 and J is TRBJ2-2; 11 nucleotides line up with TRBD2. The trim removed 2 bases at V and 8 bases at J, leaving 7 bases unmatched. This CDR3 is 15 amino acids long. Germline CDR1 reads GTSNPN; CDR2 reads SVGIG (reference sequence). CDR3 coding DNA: TGTGCCTGGAGTCAGTTAGCGGGGGGGCGTGGGGAGCTGTTTTTT. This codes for CAWSQLAGGRGELFF.

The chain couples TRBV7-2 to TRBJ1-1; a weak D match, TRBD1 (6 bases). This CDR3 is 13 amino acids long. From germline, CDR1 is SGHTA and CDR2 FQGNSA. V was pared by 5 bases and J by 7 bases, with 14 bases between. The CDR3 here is CASSRDRTVEAFF. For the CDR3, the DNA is TGTGCCAGCAGCCGAGACAGGACAGTTGAAGCTTTCTTT.

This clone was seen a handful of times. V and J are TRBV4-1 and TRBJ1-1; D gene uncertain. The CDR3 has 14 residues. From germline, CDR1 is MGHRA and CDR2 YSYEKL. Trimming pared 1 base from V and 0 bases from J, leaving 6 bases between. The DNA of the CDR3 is TGCGCCAGCAGCCAAGTCCCGTTGAACACTGAAGCTTTCTTT. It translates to CASSQVPLNTEAFF.

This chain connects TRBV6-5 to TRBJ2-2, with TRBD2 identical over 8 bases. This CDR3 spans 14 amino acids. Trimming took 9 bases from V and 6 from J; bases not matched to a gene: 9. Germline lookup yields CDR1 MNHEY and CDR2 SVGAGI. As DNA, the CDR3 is TGTGCCAGTCGCCCCGGGGGGGCCGCCGGGGAGCTGTTTTTT. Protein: CASRPGGAAGELFF.

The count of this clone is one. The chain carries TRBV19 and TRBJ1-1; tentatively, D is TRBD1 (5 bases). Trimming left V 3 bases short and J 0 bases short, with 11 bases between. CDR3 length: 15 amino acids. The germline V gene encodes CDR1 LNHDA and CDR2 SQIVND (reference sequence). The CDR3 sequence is CASSIIGALNTEAFF. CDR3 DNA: TGTGCCAGTAGTATCATTGGGGCATTGAACACTGAAGCTTTCTTT.

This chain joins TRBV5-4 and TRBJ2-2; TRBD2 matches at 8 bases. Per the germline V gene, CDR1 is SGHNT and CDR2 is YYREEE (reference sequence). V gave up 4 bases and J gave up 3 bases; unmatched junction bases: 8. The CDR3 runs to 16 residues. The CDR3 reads CASSPRGGPDTGELFF. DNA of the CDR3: TGTGCCAGCAGCCCGCGCGGGGGGCCGGACACCGGGGAGCTGTTTTTT.

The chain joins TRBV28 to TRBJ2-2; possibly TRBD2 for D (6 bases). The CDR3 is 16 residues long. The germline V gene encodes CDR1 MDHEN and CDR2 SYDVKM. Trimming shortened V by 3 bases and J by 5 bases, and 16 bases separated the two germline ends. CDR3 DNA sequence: TGTGCCAGCAGTTTCTGGGACTTCCAAGGGACCGGGGAGCTGTTTTTT. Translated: CASSFWDFQGTGELFF.

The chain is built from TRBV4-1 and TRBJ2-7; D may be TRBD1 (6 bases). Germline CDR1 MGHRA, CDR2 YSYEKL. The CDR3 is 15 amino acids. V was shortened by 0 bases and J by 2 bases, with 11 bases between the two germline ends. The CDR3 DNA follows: TGCGCCAGCAGCCAAGATTGGGGGCGGACCTACGAGCAGTACTTC. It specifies CASSQDWGRTYEQYF.

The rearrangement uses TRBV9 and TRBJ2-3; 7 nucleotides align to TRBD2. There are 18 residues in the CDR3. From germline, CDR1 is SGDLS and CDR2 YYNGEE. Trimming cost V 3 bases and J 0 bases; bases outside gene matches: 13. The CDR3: CASSAGTSGGRSTDTQYF. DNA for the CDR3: TGTGCCAGCAGCGCAGGGACCTCGGGGGGAAGGAGCACAGATACGCAGTATTTT.

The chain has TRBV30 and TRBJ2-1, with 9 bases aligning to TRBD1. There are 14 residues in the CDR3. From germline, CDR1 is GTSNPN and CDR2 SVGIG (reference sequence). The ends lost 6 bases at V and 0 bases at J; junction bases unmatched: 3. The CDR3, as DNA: TGTGCCTGTCAGACAGGGGGCTCCTACAATGAGCAGTTCTTC. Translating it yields CACQTGGSYNEQFF.

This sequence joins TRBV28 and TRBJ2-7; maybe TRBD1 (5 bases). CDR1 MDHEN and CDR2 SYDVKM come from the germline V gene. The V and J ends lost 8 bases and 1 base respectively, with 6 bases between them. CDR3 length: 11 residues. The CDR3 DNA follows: TGTGCCAGCCGGACATCCTACGAGCAGTACTTC. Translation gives CASRTSYEQYF.

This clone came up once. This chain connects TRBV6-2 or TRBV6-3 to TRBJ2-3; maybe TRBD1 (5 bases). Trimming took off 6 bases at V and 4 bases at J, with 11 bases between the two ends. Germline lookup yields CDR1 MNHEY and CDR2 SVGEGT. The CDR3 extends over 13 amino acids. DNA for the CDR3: TGTGCCAGCAGCCACGAAGGGGCAGATACGCAGTATTTT. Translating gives CASSHEGADTQYF.

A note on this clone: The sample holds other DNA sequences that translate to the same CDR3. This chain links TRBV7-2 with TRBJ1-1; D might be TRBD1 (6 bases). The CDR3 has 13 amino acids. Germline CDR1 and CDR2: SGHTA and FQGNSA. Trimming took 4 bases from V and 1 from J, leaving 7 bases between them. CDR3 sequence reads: CASSSQGNTEAFF. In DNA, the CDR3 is TGTGCCAGCAGCTCACAGGGGAACACTGAAGCTTTCTTT.

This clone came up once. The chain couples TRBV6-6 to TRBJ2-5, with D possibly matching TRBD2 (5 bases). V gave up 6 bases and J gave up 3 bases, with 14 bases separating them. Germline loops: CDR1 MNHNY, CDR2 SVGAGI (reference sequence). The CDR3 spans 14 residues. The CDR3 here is CASRDRTYEETQYF. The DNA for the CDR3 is TGTGCCAGCAGGGACCGGACTTATGAAGAGACCCAGTACTTC.

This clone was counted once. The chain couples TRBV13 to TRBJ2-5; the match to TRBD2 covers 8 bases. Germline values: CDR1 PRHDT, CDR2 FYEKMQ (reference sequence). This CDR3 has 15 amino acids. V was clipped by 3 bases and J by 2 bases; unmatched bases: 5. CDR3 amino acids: CASSFRGGQQETQYF. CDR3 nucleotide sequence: TGTGCCAGCAGCTTCCGCGGGGGGCAACAAGAGACCCAGTACTTC.

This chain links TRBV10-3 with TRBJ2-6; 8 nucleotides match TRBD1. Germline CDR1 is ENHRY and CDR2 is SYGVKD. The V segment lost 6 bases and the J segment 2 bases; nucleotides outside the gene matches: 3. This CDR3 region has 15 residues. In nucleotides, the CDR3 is TGTGCCATCAGGGGGACAGGTACTGGGGCCAACGTCCTGACTTTC. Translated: CAIRGTGTGANVLTF.

In nucleotides, the CDR3 is TGTGCCAGCAATCCCTTCCGGACTAGCGGGGTTTTGGATACGCAGTATTTT. This encodes CASNPFRTSGVLDTQYF. The V gene is TRBV5-4, the J gene TRBJ2-3, with 12 bases fitting TRBD2. The germline V gene has CDR1 SGHNT and CDR2 YYREEE (reference sequence). The CDR3 runs 17 residues. Trimming cost V 6 bases and J 6 bases; bases outside gene matches: 14.

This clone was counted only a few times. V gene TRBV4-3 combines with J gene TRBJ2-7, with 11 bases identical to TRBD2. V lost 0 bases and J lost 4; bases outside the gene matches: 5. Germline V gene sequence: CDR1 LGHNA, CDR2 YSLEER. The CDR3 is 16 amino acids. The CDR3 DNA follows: TGCGCCAGCAGCCAAGATCTGGCTAGCGGGGGGTACGAGCAGTACTTC. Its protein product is CASSQDLASGGYEQYF.

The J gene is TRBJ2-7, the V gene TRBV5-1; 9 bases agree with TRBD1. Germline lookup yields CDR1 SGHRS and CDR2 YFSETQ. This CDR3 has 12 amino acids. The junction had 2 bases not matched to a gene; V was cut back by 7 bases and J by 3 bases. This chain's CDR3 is CASGQGYYEQYF. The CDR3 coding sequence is TGCGCCAGCGGACAGGGGTACTACGAGCAGTACTTC. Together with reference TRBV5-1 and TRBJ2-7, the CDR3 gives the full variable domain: KAGVTQTPRYLIKTRGQQVTLSCSPISGHRSVSWYQQTPGQGLQFLFEYFSETQRNKGNFPGRFSGRQFSNSRSEMNVSTLELGDSALYLCASGQGYYEQYFGPGTRLTVT.

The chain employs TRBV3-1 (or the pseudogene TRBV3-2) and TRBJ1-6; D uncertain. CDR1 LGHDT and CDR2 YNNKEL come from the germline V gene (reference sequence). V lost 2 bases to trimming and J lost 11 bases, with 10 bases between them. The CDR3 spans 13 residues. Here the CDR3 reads CASSQYLYPPLHF. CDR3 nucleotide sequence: TGTGCCAGCAGCCAATACCTCTACCCACCCCTCCACTTT.

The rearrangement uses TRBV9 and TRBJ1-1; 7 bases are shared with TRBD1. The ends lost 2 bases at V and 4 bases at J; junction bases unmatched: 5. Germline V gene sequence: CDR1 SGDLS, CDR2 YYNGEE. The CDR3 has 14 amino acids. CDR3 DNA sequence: TGTGCCAGCAGCGTTATCAGGGGGAGCACTGAAGCTTTCTTT. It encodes CASSVIRGSTEAFF.

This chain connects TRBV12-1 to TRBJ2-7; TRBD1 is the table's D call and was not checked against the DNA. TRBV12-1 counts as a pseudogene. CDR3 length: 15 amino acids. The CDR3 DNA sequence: TGTGCCAGCAGCTTTACCCAGGGGAGTCGGAGCGAGCAGTACTTC. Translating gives CASSFTQGSRSEQYF.

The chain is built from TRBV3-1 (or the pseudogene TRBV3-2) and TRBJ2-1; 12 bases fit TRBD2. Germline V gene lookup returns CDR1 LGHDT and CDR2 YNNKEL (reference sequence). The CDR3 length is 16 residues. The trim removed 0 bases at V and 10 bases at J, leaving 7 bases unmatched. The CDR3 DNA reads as TGTGCCAGCAGCCAAGATTGGCTAGCGGGGGGGAGAGAGCAGTTCTTC. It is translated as CASSQDWLAGGREQFF.

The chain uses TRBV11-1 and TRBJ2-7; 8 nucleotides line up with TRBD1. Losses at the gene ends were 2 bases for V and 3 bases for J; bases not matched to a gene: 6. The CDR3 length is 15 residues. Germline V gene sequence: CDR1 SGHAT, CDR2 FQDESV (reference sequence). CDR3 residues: CASSLTQGAYYEQYF. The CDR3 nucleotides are TGTGCCAGCAGCTTAACGCAGGGGGCTTACTACGAGCAGTACTTC. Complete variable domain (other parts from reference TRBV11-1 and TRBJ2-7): EAEVAQSPRYKITEKSQAVAFWCDPISGHATLYWYRQILGQGPELLVQFQDESVVDDSQLPKDRFSAERLKGVDSTLKIQPAELGDSAMYLCASSLTQGAYYEQYFGPGTRLTVT.